The entry below describes one T cell receptor beta chain. Its antigen is not known. Total RNA amounts of at least 5 micrograms were extracted per sample. This sample is drawn from a study of blood T cells in healthy people across ages. Broader study findings: With naive T cell percentage, TCR beta diversity showed a strong correlation.

A second about 7 to 12 cycle PCR used barcoded and J-beta primers. TCRdb fed the 5' RACE reads into MiXCR, producing one record per CDR3 protein. The profile covers about 800,000 distinct CDR3 sequences, with roughly 60% appearing a single time and 22% taken by the ten largest. Germline V gives CDR1 LGHNA, CDR2 YSLEER. V gave up 0 bases and J gave up 6 bases, with 5 bases separating them. This CDR3 is built from 13 residues. This receptor was obtained from a man aged 30 to 39 in good health. This rearrangement joins TRBV4-3 to TRBJ1-4; no clear D gene. The source material was blood. The CDR3 DNA is TGCGCCAGCAGCCAAGACCGTCATGAAAAACTGTTTTTT. As protein: CASSQDRHEKLFF.